This T cell receptor (beta chain) was captured in a study of T cell responses to AZD1222 COVID-19 vaccine. The method was immunoSEQ multiplex PCR; TCRdb's version includes in-frame clones alone and lacks a portion of them. In the table there are roughly 120,000 clones, more than 85% of which are singletons. V shed 7 bases, J shed 3 bases, and the junction held 14 bases outside the gene matches. CDR1 and CDR2 from the germline V gene are SQVTM and ANQGSEA. This CDR3 is 17 amino acids long. The rearrangement links TRBV29-1 to TRBJ2-3; 12 bases fit TRBD1. This TCR was sampled from an adult in good health. The starting material was peripheral blood, obtained on day 0 of AZD1222 vaccination. CDR3 DNA: TGCAGCGCTCCGGGACAGGGGGCGCCGGGGGTAACAGATACGCAGTATTTT. Its protein product is CSAPGQGAPGVTDTQYF.